The T cell receptor beta chain described here comes from a study of breast tumors, draining lymph nodes, adjacent tissues. One entry per CDR3 protein, called by TCRdb with MiXCR from the multiplex PCR reads. The table shows roughly 70,000 distinct CDR3 sequences, with approximately 45% occurring only once. This CDR3 has 12 amino acids. Trimming took off 6 bases at V and 7 bases at J, with 10 bases between the two ends. CDR1 and CDR2 (germline): DFQATT, SNEGSKA (reference sequence). The rearrangement joins TRBV20-1 to TRBJ1-6, with D tentatively TRBD1 (5 bases). This clonotype was sampled from a female donor with breast cancer. Some clones in this sample may be carry-over from other donors' samples. Sequences were obtained from breast tumor tissue. CDR3 region: CSAGPENSPLHF. CDR3 nucleotide sequence: TGCAGTGCGGGACCGGAGAATTCACCCCTCCACTTT.